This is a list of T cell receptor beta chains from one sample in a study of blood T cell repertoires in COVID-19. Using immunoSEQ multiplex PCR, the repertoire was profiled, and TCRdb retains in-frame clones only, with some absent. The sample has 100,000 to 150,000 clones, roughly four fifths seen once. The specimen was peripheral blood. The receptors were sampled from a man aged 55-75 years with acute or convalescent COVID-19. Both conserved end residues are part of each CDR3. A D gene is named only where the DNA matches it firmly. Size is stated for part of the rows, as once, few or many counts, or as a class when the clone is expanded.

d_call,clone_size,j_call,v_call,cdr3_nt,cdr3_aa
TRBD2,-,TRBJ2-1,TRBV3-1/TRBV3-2,TGTGCCAGCAGCCCGACTAGCGGGAGAAGGTTGAATGAGCAGTTCTTC,CASSPTSGRRLNEQFF
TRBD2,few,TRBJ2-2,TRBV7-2,TGTGCCAGCAGCTTATTTCGGGGGGCCGGGGAGCTGTTTTTT,CASSLFRGAGELFF
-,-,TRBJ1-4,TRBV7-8,TGTGCCAGCAGCTCATCGAGCGGGGTTTTTAATGAAAAACTGTTTTTT,CASSSSSGVFNEKLFF
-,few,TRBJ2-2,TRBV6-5,TGTGCCAGCAGTCTCAGGAACACCGGGGAGCTGTTTTTT,CASSLRNTGELFF
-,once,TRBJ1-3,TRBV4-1,TGCGCCAGCAGCCAAGCCCCAGGAAACACCATATATTTT,CASSQAPGNTIYF
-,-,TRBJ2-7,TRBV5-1,TGCGCCAGCAGCTTGCAGGGACACCCGGACTACGAGCAGTACTTC,CASSLQGHPDYEQYF
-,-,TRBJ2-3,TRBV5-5,TGTGCCAGCAGCTTGGAGCGGACAGACACAGATACGCAGTATTTT,CASSLERTDTDTQYF
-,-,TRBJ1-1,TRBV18,TGTGCCAGCTCACCGGGAGGGATGAACACTGAAGCTTTCTTT,CASSPGGMNTEAFF
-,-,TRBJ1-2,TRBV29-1,TGCAGCGTTGACGGACACGAAAGACTCGGCTACACCTTC,CSVDGHERLGYTF
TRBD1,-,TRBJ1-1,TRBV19,TGTGCCAGTGTGGACAGGGCGGGAACTGAAGCTTTCTTT,CASVDRAGTEAFF
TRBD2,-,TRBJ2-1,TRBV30,TGTGCCTGGAAGTACATGGGAGCGGGAGACTCCAATGAGCAGTTCTTC,CAWKYMGAGDSNEQFF
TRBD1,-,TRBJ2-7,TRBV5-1,TGCGCCAGCAGGACAGGGGTTTCTTCCTACGAGCAGTACTTC,CASRTGVSSYEQYF
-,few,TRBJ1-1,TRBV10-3,TGTGCCATCAGCAGGGTCGACACTGAAGCTTTCTTT,CAISRVDTEAFF
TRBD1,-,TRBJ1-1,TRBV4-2,TGTGCCAGCAGCCAAGGACAGGGCGAAATTCCTGAAGCTTTCTTT,CASSQGQGEIPEAFF
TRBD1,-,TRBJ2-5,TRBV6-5,TGTGCCAGCATCGTACGGGACAGGGCTGGTGAGACCCAGTACTTC,CASIVRDRAGETQYF
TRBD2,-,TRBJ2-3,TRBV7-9,TGTGCCAGCAGCTTAGTCCTAGCGGCCACAGATACGCAGTATTTT,CASSLVLAATDTQYF
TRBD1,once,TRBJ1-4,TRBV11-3,TGTGCCAGCAGCCACCAAGGACAGGGGTGGAAACTGTTTTTT,CASSHQGQGWKLFF
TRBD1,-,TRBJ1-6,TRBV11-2,TGTGCCAGCAGCTCCCCAGACCGGGACAGGGTGGAATATAATTCACCCCTCCACTTT,CASSSPDRDRVEYNSPLHF
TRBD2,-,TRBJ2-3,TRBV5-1,TGCGCCAGCAGCACAGGACTAGCGGGGGGGCCGCGTGCTAGCACAGATACGCAGTATTTT,CASSTGLAGGPRASTDTQYF
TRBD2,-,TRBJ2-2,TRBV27,TGTGCCAGCAGTCCCCGACTAGCCGTGAACACCGGGGAGCTGTTTTTT,CASSPRLAVNTGELFF
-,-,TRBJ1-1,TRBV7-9,TGTGCCAGCAGCCCGGATCCCTCGGGGGAAGCTTTCTTT,CASSPDPSGEAFF
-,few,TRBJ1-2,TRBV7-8,TGTGCCAGCAGCCCGAGGGGACACGGCAACTATGGCTACACCTTC,CASSPRGHGNYGYTF
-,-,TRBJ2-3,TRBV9,TGTGCCAGCAGCGTAATTGGGGCATATACTAGCACAGATACGCAGTATTTT,CASSVIGAYTSTDTQYF
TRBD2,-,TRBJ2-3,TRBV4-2,TGTGCCAGCAGCCAAGGACCACTTAGCGGGGGGGCCCCAGATACGCAGTATTTT,CASSQGPLSGGAPDTQYF
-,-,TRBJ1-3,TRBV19,TGTGCCAGTAGTGATCGGGACACCTACTCTGGAAACACCATATATTTT,CASSDRDTYSGNTIYF
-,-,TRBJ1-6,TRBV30,TGTGCCTGGAATGAGGGCGGATTGTGGTCACCCCTCCACTTT,CAWNEGGLWSPLHF
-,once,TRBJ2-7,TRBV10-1,TGCGCCAGCAGTGAGGGTCGGACGGGGTCCTACGAGCAGTACTTC,CASSEGRTGSYEQYF
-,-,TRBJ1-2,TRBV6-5,TGTGCCAGCAGCTTGGGGGGGGGCGGTGGCTACACCTTC,CASSLGGGGGYTF
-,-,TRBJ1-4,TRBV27,TGTGCCAGCAGTTCCCCCCCGGAAAAACTGTTTTTT,CASSSPPEKLFF
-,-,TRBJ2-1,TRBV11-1,TGTGCCAGCAGCTTATCTTCGGGCAATGAGCAGTTCTTC,CASSLSSGNEQFF
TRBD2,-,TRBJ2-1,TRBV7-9,TGTGCCAGCAGTCGAGCGGGGAGCTCCTACAATGAGCAGTTCTTC,CASSRAGSSYNEQFF
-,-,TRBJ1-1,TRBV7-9,TGTGCCAGCAGCGCTGGGACAGAAGCTTTCTTT,CASSAGTEAFF
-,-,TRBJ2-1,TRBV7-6,TGTGCCAGCAGCTCAGATACCCGAAATGAGCAGTTCTTC,CASSSDTRNEQFF
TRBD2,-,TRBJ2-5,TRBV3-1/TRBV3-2,TGTGCCAGCAGATCGGCGGATCGGGGGGCCCAGTACTTC,CASRSADRGAQYF
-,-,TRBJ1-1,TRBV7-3,TGTGCCAGCAGCCCGGACACACTTGGCACTGAAGCTTTCTTT,CASSPDTLGTEAFF
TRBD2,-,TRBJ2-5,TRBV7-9,TGTGCCAGCAGCTTAGGGACTAGCGGGAGGGCCCAAGAGACCCAGTACTTC,CASSLGTSGRAQETQYF
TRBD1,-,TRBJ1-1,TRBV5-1,TGCGCCAGCAGTCGTGCGGGACAGACCAACACTGAAGCTTTCTTT,CASSRAGQTNTEAFF
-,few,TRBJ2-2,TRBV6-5,TGTGCCAGCAGCTTGGACAGGAACACCGGGGAGCTGTTTTTT,CASSLDRNTGELFF
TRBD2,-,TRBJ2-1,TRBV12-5,TGTGCTAGTGGTTTGGGGACTAGCGGAAACAATGAGCAGTTCTTC,CASGLGTSGNNEQFF
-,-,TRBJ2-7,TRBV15,TGTGCCACCAGCAGTGGACCTTGGACAGCCTACGAGCAGTACTTC,CATSSGPWTAYEQYF
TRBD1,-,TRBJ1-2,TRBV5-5,TGTGCCAGCAGCTACGGACAGGGGATGGTTGGCTACACCTTC,CASSYGQGMVGYTF
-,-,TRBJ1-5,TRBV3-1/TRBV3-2,TGTGCCAGCTCCCGGGGGGGCTCTGTTCATCAGCCCCAGCATTTT,CASSRGGSVHQPQHF
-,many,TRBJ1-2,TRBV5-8,TGTGCCAGCAGCAGGGACTTTAACTATGGCTACACCTTC,CASSRDFNYGYTF
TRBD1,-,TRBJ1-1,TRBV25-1,TGTGCCAGCAGTGCCCATTTGGGGACAGGTGGAGACACTGAAGCTTTCTTT,CASSAHLGTGGDTEAFF
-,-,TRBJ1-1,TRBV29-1,TGCAGCGTTGAAGACGCACAGGACAAATTCTTTGGGGCTTTCTTT,CSVEDAQDKFFGAFF
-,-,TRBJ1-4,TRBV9,TGTGCCAGCAGCGTAGCTGGTGGCAGAGGTGAAAAACTGTTTTTT,CASSVAGGRGEKLFF
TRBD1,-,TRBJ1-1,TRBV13,TGTGCCAGCAGCAGGTATACAGGGGGCGTTTCGATGACTGAAGCTTTCTTT,CASSRYTGGVSMTEAFF
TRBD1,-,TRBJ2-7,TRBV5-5,TGTGCCAGCAGAAGACAGGGGACCATTTACGAGCAGTACTTC,CASRRQGTIYEQYF
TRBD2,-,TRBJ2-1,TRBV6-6,TGTGCCAGCAGTTTTGGGACTCATCGGGAGGGTAATGAGCAGTTCTTC,CASSFGTHREGNEQFF
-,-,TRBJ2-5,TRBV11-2,TGTGCCAGCAGCTCCGCTAAGACCCAGTACTTC,CASSSAKTQYF
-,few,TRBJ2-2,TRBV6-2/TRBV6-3,TGTGCCAGCAGTCGCCGGGGGTCGTTTACCGGGGAGCTGTTTTTT,CASSRRGSFTGELFF